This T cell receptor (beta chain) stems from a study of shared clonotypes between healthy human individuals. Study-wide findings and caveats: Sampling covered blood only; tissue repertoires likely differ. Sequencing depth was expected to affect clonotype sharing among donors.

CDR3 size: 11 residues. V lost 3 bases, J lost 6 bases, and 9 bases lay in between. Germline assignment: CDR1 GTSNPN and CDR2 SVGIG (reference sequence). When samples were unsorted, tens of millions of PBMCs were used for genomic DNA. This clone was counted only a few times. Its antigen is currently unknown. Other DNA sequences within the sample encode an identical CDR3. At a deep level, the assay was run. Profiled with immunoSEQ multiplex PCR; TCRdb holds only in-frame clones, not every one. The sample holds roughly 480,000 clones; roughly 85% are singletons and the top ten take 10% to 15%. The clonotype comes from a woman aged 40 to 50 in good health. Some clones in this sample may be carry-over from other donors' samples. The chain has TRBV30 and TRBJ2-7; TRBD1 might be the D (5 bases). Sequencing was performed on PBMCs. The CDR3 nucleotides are TGTGCCTGGAGCCAAGACAGCGAGCAGTACTTC. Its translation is CAWSQDSEQYF.